These 27 T cell receptor beta chains share one sample of origin, sequenced in a study of yellow fever vaccine responses in identical twins. MiXCR, applied by TCRdb to the RT-PCR reads, yields one record per CDR3 protein. The sample shows about 14,000 distinct CDR3 sequences, 84% of them seen only once. The source material was T cells from blood (PBMCs), unsorted or a sorted subset (not recorded which), sampled before or after yellow fever vaccination (not recorded which). These receptors came from a young woman who received the yellow fever vaccine.

The chain uses TRBV2 and TRBJ2-7; 7 bases agree with TRBD1. V was pared by 6 bases and J by 3 bases, with 5 bases of the junction left unmatched. The length of the CDR3 is 13 residues. Germline V gene sequence: CDR1 SNHLY, CDR2 FYNNEI. The CDR3 region has the DNA TGTGCCAGCAGCCGGACAGGCGACTACGAGCAGTACTTC. Translated, it gives CASSRTGDYEQYF.

The V and J genes are TRBV23-1 and TRBJ2-3, with D unresolved. TRBV23-1 is an open reading frame, and its role is uncertain. Trimming removed 8 bases at V and 10 bases at J, with 19 bases between. The CDR3 runs to 13 residues. Written as DNA, the CDR3 is TGCGCCAGCCCGGCCTCAATTTATCCTCCGCAGTATTTT. It specifies CASPASIYPPQYF.

The rearrangement uses TRBV2 and TRBJ2-5, with a tentative D call TRBD2 (6 bases). The CDR3 runs 14 residues. The V end was cut by 6 bases, the J end by 7 bases, with 18 bases between. Germline V gene data show CDR1 as SNHLY and CDR2 as FYNNEI. CDR3 in DNA: TGTGCCAGCAGCCCCGGGACGGAGGGTTTGACCCAGTACTTC. It specifies CASSPGTEGLTQYF.

This chain uses TRBV5-1 with TRBJ2-7; 7 bases are shared with TRBD1. The CDR3 consists of 15 residues. Trimming at V came to 5 bases and at J to 2 bases, leaving 10 bases not matched to a gene. CDR1 SGHRS and CDR2 YFSETQ come from the germline V gene. The CDR3 region has the DNA TGCGCCAGCAGTCATAACCGGGACAGTACCTACGAGCAGTACTTC. It is translated as CASSHNRDSTYEQYF.

The genes are TRBV29-1 and TRBJ1-3, with D unclear. V was pared by 4 bases and J by 2 bases, with 9 bases between. This CDR3 has 13 amino acids. CDR1 is SQVTM and CDR2 is ANQGSEA in the germline V gene. CDR3 protein: CSVGGGTGNTIYF. CDR3 DNA: TGCAGCGTTGGGGGTGGTACTGGAAACACCATATATTTT.

The chain uses TRBV20-1 and TRBJ2-3; 7 bases align to TRBD1. The trim removed 3 bases at V and 6 bases at J, leaving 3 bases unmatched. CDR3 length equals 12 residues. Germline CDR1 is DFQATT and CDR2 is SNEGSKA (reference sequence). The CDR3 coding sequence is TGCAGTGCTAGGACAGGGTATGATACGCAGTATTTT. Protein sequence: CSARTGYDTQYF.

This sequence joins TRBV9 and TRBJ1-1; D possibly corresponds to TRBD1 (5 bases). Per germline, CDR1 SGDLS and CDR2 YYNGEE. This CDR3 has 13 amino acids. The germline V and J ends were trimmed by 0 bases and 4 bases, with 7 bases remaining between them. The CDR3 DNA reads as TGTGCCAGCAGCGTAGGTCAGGGCACTGAAGCTTTCTTT. Amino acid sequence: CASSVGQGTEAFF.

J is TRBJ2-5 and V is TRBV10-3; TRBD1 matches at 7 bases. Germline V gene data show CDR1 as ENHRY and CDR2 as SYGVKD. V dropped 5 bases and J dropped 2; count of bases not matched to a gene: 2. The CDR3 extends over 13 amino acids. CDR3 in DNA: TGTGCCATCAGTTCCAGGGGGCAAGAGACCCAGTACTTC. It translates to CAISSRGQETQYF.

The V and J genes are TRBV14 and TRBJ2-3; 7 positions agree with TRBD1. V shed 2 bases and J 3 bases; nucleotides not matched to a gene: 5. The CDR3 sequence is 15 residues long. In germline, CDR1 is SGHDN, CDR2 FVKESK. The CDR3: CASSQLATGTDTQYF. In nucleotides, the CDR3 is TGTGCCAGCAGCCAACTCGCGACAGGGACAGATACGCAGTATTTT.

This clonotype was picked up one time. The CDR3 DNA reads TGTGCCAGTAGTATAAATAGGGTGGACAATGAGCAGTTCTTC. Its protein product is CASSINRVDNEQFF. The V and J genes are TRBV19 and TRBJ2-1; no definite D call. V dropped 2 bases and J dropped 5 bases, with 10 bases sitting between them. Per germline, CDR1 LNHDA and CDR2 SQIVND (reference sequence). This CDR3 spans 14 amino acids.

About this clonotype: The DNA is omitted, as the CDR3 cannot be located on it reliably, and the CDR3 follows TCRdb's listing. This chain joins TRBV2 and TRBJ1-4. 12 amino acids form the CDR3, both terminal residues included. CDR1 and CDR2 (germline): SNHLY, FYNNEI. The CDR3 reads CASGYNEKLFFF.

This chain uses TRBV7-4 with TRBJ2-7; the match to TRBD1 covers 7 bases. Germline trimming cut 8 bases from V and 3 bases from J; bases unmatched to any gene: 4. The CDR3 runs 12 residues. From germline, CDR1 is SGHVT and CDR2 SQSDAQ. The CDR3 reads CASRDRVYEQYF. The CDR3 DNA is TGTGCCAGCCGAGACAGGGTCTACGAGCAGTACTTC. Full variable domain (missing parts from reference TRBV7-4 and TRBJ2-7): GAGVSQSPRYKVAKRGRDVALRCDSISGHVTLYWYRQTLGQGSEVLTYSQSDAQRDKSGRPSGRFSAERPERSVSTLKIQRTEQGDSAVYLCASRDRVYEQYFGPGTRLTVT.

The chain has TRBV13 and TRBJ1-3; 7 positions match TRBD1. CDR1 and CDR2 from the germline V gene are PRHDT and FYEKMQ (reference sequence). The trim removed 8 bases at V and 2 bases at J, leaving 6 bases unmatched. The CDR3 is made up of 14 amino acids. This CDR3 is CASGDSLTGNTIYF. CDR3 coding DNA: TGTGCCAGCGGGGACAGTCTCACTGGAAACACCATATATTTT.

The genes are TRBV18 and TRBJ2-5; 8 bases are shared with TRBD2. V lost 3 bases and J lost 1; bases outside the gene matches: 7. Per the germline V gene, CDR1 is KGHSH and CDR2 is LQKENI. This CDR3 spans 16 amino acids. CDR3 DNA: TGTGCCAGCTCACCTCTAGCGGGCAATACCCAAGAGACCCAGTACTTC. It yields the protein CASSPLAGNTQETQYF. The full variable domain, completed using reference TRBV18 and TRBJ2-5, is NAGVMQNPRHLVRRRGQEARLRCSPMKGHSHVYWYRQLPEEGLKFMVYLQKENIIDESGMPKERFSAEFPKEGPSILRIQQVVRGDSAAYFCASSPLAGNTQETQYFGPGTRLLVL.

The J gene is TRBJ2-5, the V gene TRBV18; D is perhaps TRBD2 (6 bases). Germline CDR1 is KGHSH and CDR2 is LQKENI. Trimming left V 1 base short and J 5 bases short, with 14 bases between. The CDR3 extends over 15 amino acids. The CDR3 nucleotides read TGTGCCAGCTCACCACATAGGGACTTGGGGGAGACCCAGTACTTC. Translation: CASSPHRDLGETQYF.

Note on this clonotype: In this CDR3 the conserved last residue, phenylalanine or tryptophan, is missing, so a read error is likely. The rearrangement joins TRBV2 to TRBJ2-1; 8 nucleotides line up with TRBD1. CDR3 length: 14 residues. V shed 4 bases and J 10 bases; nucleotides not matched to a gene: 9. Germline lookup yields CDR1 SNHLY and CDR2 FYNNEI. The CDR3 sequence: CASSALGRGHEQFL. The CDR3 DNA sequence: TGTGCCAGCAGTGCGTTAGGCAGGGGGCACGAGCAGTTCCTC.

This chain links TRBV20-1 with TRBJ2-7, with D unclear. The CDR3 length is 12 residues. In germline, CDR1 is DFQATT, CDR2 SNEGSKA (reference sequence). Trimming left V 3 bases short and J 0 bases short, with 6 bases between. This CDR3 is CSARGSSYEQYF. CDR3 bases: TGCAGTGCTAGGGGAAGCTCCTACGAGCAGTACTTC.

The V gene is TRBV11-1, the J gene TRBJ2-1, with 7 positions matching TRBD1. This CDR3 spans 16 amino acids. Trimming removed 3 bases from V and 4 bases from J; junction bases left unmatched: 9. CDR1 SGHAT and CDR2 FQDESV come from the germline V gene (reference sequence). The CDR3, as DNA: TGTGCCAGCAGCTTTTACCGGGACAGAGGGTACAATGAGCAGTTCTTC. Its protein product is CASSFYRDRGYNEQFF.

This clonotype was counted once. The chain carries TRBV7-6 and TRBJ2-5; D is possibly TRBD2 (6 bases). This CDR3 spans 13 amino acids. Trimming removed 5 bases at V and 7 bases at J, with 14 bases between. Germline-derived CDR1 and CDR2 are SGHVS and FNYEAQ. CDR3 region: CASSRDSGLTQYF. The DNA of the CDR3 is TGTGCCAGCAGCCGGGACTCCGGGCTGACCCAGTACTTC. Drawing the rest from reference TRBV7-6 and TRBJ2-5, the complete variable domain is GAGVSQSPRYKVTKRGQDVALRCDPISGHVSLYWYRQALGQGPEFLTYFNYEAQQDKSGLPNDRFSAERPEGSISTLTIQRTEQRDSAMYRCASSRDSGLTQYFGPGTRLLVL.

The chain uses TRBV11-1 and TRBJ2-3, with D possibly being TRBD2 (6 bases). The ends were cut back, 3 bases at V and 4 bases at J, with 14 bases in the middle. The CDR3 is made up of 15 amino acids. The germline CDR1 and CDR2 sequences are SGHAT and FQDESV (reference sequence). The chain's CDR3 is CASSFPGSQADTQYF. The DNA for the CDR3 is TGTGCCAGCAGCTTCCCCGGGAGCCAGGCAGATACGCAGTATTTT.

DNA for the CDR3: TGTGCCAGCACCCCCGCAAAGGTGGGAGGCACAGATACGCAGTATTTT. It specifies CASTPAKVGGTDTQYF. This rearrangement joins TRBV6-1 to TRBJ2-3; a weak D match, TRBD2 (5 bases). Germline V lookup: CDR1 MNHNS, CDR2 SASEGT. The CDR3 spans 16 residues. Deletions cut 7 bases from V and 1 base from J, with 18 bases between.

The chain carries TRBV29-1 and TRBJ2-1; D may match TRBD1 or TRBD2 (5 bases each). Germline V gene lookup returns CDR1 SQVTM and CDR2 ANQGSEA. CDR3 size: 11 residues. V was cut by 7 bases and J by 7 bases, with 11 bases left in between. The CDR3 DNA reads as TGCAGCGGTGGGGGTGGGAATGAGCAGTTCTTC. Its translation is CSGGGGNEQFF.

The V gene is TRBV29-1, the J gene TRBJ2-4; the match to TRBD2 covers 12 bases. Trimming cost V 4 bases and J 6 bases; bases outside gene matches: 7. The length of the CDR3 is 15 residues. CDR1 is SQVTM, CDR2 ANQGSEA, per germline. This CDR3 reads CSVGPSGGGGNIQYF. CDR3 bases: TGCAGCGTTGGGCCTAGCGGGGGGGGTGGAAACATTCAGTACTTC.

The chain combines TRBV20-1 with TRBJ2-5, with no clear D. The CDR3 is 10 amino acids. Germline CDR1 and CDR2: DFQATT and SNEGSKA (reference sequence). V was trimmed by 6 bases and J by 7 bases, leaving 9 bases between them. The CDR3, as DNA: TGCAGTGCCGAGGCCCGGACCCAGTACTTC. It specifies CSAEARTQYF.

V usage is TRBV6-1 and J usage is TRBJ1-5, with D possibly matching TRBD1 (6 bases). The V gene's germline CDR1 is MNHNS and CDR2 SASEGT. V lost 6 bases to trimming and J lost 5 bases, with 8 bases between them. CDR3 length: 12 amino acids. The CDR3 loop is CASSPGDQPQHF. The CDR3 DNA is TGTGCCAGCAGCCCAGGGGATCAGCCCCAGCATTTT.

The V call is TRBV11-3, the J call TRBJ2-1; 10 bases map to TRBD2. Germline V gene sequence: CDR1 SGHNT, CDR2 YENEEA. The CDR3 is made up of 14 amino acids. The V and J ends lost 0 bases and 9 bases, in that order; junction bases with no gene match: 2. In DNA, the CDR3 is TGTGCCAGCAGCTTAGAGACTAGCGGGTCTGAGCAGTTCTTC. This encodes CASSLETSGSEQFF. The variable domain in full, completed from reference TRBV11-3 and TRBJ2-1, reads EAGVVQSPRYKIIEKKQPVAFWCNPISGHNTLYWYLQNLGQGPELLIRYENEEAVDDSQLPKDRFSAERLKGVDSTLKIQPAELGDSAVYLCASSLETSGSEQFFGPGTRLTVL.

J is TRBJ2-1 and V is TRBV10-3; tentatively, D is TRBD2 (7 bases). V gave up 3 bases and J gave up 5 bases, with 14 bases separating them. Germline V CDR1 and CDR2: ENHRY, SYGVKD. The CDR3 is 15 amino acids. The CDR3 loop reads CAISDGRGADNEQFF. CDR3 sequence (DNA): TGTGCCATCAGTGATGGTCGGGGGGCCGACAATGAGCAGTTCTTC.